This entry concerns a single T cell receptor beta chain. This clonotype was seen ten or more times. This receptor's antigen is unknown. One base away there is no much larger clone; base qualities are not given. Amplification of TCR beta CDR3 regions was carried out from RNA transcripts. The TCR CDR3 was subjected to a first round of RT-PCR using the HTBI primer set and the Qiagen OneStep RT-PCR kit. Libraries were constructed in a second round of multiplex PCR, after which size selection and purification were performed. The libraries were sequenced on an Illumina HiSeq2000 using paired-end 100 bp reads. As for the original processing: Raw data were processed with SOAPnuke, discarding reads with adapters, uncalled bases, mean Phred below 15, or no exact constant-primer or identifier match. High-quality paired reads were merged with COPE v1.2.5, and unique nucleotide sequences were defined as clonotypes. Clonotypes were aligned to IMGT TRBV, TRBD and TRBJ reference segments using MiTCR v1.1. The analysis was restricted to V-J combinations with a frequency above 0.0001, which together covered 99.2% of the repertoires. A TCS score was defined as the ratio of F50 (clonal expansion) to E x V (chaos), with BLOSUM62-based TCRdist applied between CDR3 peptides within each V-J. Welch's t-statistics and random forest reduced roughly 530 V-J features to around 14, which were used in a naive Bayes classifier (R e1071). The public reads were reprocessed in TCRdb via fastp at Q25 and MiXCR, keeping in-frame beta chains. Each entry is one CDR3 protein sequence, shown with its most common DNA and genes. TCRdb's processing, not the study's, gives the V and J calls here. The sample profile shows 700,000 or so distinct CDR3 sequences; roughly 15% of them were found once. 9.5% to 15% of the sample goes to the ten largest clones.

The CDR3, cysteine through phenylalanine, is 14 amino acids long. Only the CDR3 portion is preserved as DNA: 42 bases, with reading frame beginning at the first base. Via the germline V gene, CDR1 is SQVTM and CDR2 ANQGSEA. V and J are trimmed by 3 bases and 4 bases, and the gene matches miss 9 bases of the junction. The entry originates in a study of T cells in Graves' hyperthyroidism and ophthalmopathy (dated by TCRdb to the late 2010s). Regarding the research as a whole: Peripheral blood was sampled at the time of initial diagnosis, prior to any treatment. To identify distinguishing TCR V-J signatures, a discovery cohort of around 100 patients was used, comprising approximately 40 with Graves' ophthalmopathy and roughly 60 with stable Graves' hyperthyroidism. An independent validation cohort of about 19 hyperthyroidism patients and about 15 patients who later progressed to ophthalmopathy tested prospective prediction of ophthalmopathy. The approximately 90 discovery patients were divided at random into training and test sets in a 7:3 ratio. In addition, the study compared T-cell repertoires in thyroid tissue and in blood from roughly six Graves' hyperthyroidism patients. Once sampling was done, hyperthyroidism patients were given methimazole at a starting dose of 30 mg daily, whereas ophthalmopathy patients were given high-dose intravenous methylprednisolone. The paper describes TCR Vbeta CDR3 sequencing of around 130 peripheral blood samples, made up of some 42 ophthalmopathy patients, some 76 hyperthyroidism patients and 17 progressor patients.

Ophthalmopathy patients had moderately to severely active disease, Clinical Activity Score of at least 3, NOSPECS grade of at least 4, and duration under 3 months. The study excluded patients with uncontrolled infections, other autoimmune diseases, pregnancy or lactation. Clinical symptoms, serum thyroxine and TRAb, thyroid ultrasound, and orbital computed tomography formed the basis for the diagnoses. PBMCs were isolated from 10 ml of fresh peripheral blood by Ficoll-Paque density gradient centrifugation. Total RNA was extracted with Trizol reagent, and quality was checked on an Agilent 2100 Bioanalyzer. What the research found in general, with its limitations: In validation, the model predicted progression to ophthalmopathy with around 71% sensitivity and around 72% specificity, a median of 6.5 months before onset. Sample size was not statistically predetermined, and investigators were not blinded to group allocation. Most expanded thyroid clonotypes (frequency above 0.001) were also detected in blood, suggesting blood repertoires may reflect thyroid immune responses. A 13 V-J signature model separated ophthalmopathy from stable hyperthyroidism, with nearly 90% sensitivity and 81.08% specificity in cross-validation and 80%/75% in testing.

This TCR derives from a woman aged 50 to 65 with Graves' ophthalmopathy. This chain joins TRBV29-1 to TRBJ2-7; 7 bases in between match TRBD1. Sample: blood. CDR3 protein: CSVETPGQSYEQYF. The base sequence is TGCAGCGTTGAGACCCCGGGACAGTCTTACGAGCAGTACTTC.